This TCR beta chain was recorded in a study of blood T cell repertoires in COVID-19. Across the study: Specimens from acute and convalescent COVID-19 originated in the United States, Italy and Spain. The cDNA or gDNA used as material had been derived from T cells, B-cell-depleted T cells, or PBMCs.

In germline, CDR1 is ENHRY, CDR2 SYGVKD. After removal of 6 bases from V and 4 bases from J, the junction contained 15 bases not matched to a gene. The CDR3 is made up of 17 amino acids. Per the study methods: Reference gene primer amplification gave estimated nucleated cell counts. Using immunoSEQ multiplex PCR, the repertoire was profiled, and TCRdb retains in-frame clones only, with some absent. The V and J calls and clone size come from that table; D and trimming were worked out from the DNA. The sample gives 16,000 or so clones, about 88% of which show up once; 10% is in the top ten. This TCR came from a man of 80 years or more with acute or convalescent COVID-19. The genes are TRBV10-3 and TRBJ2-5, with 9 bases identical to TRBD1. Source material: peripheral blood. The CDR3: CAISEDPIGDRVETQYF. The CDR3 coding sequence is TGTGCCATCAGCGAAGATCCCATCGGGGACAGGGTAGAGACCCAGTACTTC.